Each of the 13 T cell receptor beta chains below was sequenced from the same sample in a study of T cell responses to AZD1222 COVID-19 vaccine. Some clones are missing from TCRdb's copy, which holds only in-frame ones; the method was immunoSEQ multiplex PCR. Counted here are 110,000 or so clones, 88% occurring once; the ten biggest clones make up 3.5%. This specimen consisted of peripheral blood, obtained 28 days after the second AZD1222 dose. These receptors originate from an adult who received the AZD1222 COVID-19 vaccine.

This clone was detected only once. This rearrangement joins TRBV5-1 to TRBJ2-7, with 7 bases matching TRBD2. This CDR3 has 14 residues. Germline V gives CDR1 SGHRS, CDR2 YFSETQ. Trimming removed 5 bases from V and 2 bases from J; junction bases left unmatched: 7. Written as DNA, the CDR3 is TGCGCCAGCAGTATCCATGGGGGGGCCTACGAGCAGTACTTC. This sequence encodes CASSIHGGAYEQYF.

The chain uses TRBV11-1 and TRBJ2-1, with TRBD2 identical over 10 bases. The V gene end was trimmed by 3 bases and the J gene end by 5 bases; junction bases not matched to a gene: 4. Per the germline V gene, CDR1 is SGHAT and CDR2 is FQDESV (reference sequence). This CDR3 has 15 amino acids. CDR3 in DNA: TGTGCCAGCAGCTTCACTAGCGGGACCCACAATGAGCAGTTCTTC. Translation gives CASSFTSGTHNEQFF.

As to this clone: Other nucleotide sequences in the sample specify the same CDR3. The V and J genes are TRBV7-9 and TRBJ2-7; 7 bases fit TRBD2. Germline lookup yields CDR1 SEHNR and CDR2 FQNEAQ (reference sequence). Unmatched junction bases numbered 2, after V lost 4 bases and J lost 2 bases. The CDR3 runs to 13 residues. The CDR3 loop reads CASSSSGAYEQYF. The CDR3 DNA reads TGTGCCAGCAGCTCTAGCGGCGCCTACGAGCAGTACTTC.

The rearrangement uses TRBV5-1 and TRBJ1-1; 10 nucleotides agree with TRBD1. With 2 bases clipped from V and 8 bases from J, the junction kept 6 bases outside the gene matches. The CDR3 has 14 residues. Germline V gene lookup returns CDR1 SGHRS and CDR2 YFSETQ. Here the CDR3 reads CASSLIRTGGEAFF. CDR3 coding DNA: TGCGCCAGCAGCTTAATCCGGACAGGGGGAGAAGCTTTCTTT. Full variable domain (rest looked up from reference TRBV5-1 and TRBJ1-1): KAGVTQTPRYLIKTRGQQVTLSCSPISGHRSVSWYQQTPGQGLQFLFEYFSETQRNKGNFPGRFSGRQFSNSRSEMNVSTLELGDSALYLCASSLIRTGGEAFFGQGTRLTVV.

CDR3 sequence reads: CAWSAGAVFGNTEAFF. DNA for the CDR3: TGTGCCTGGAGTGCGGGAGCAGTCTTTGGGAACACTGAAGCTTTCTTT. The gene calls are TRBV30 and TRBJ1-1; no clear D. There are 16 residues in the CDR3. The germline V gene encodes CDR1 GTSNPN and CDR2 SVGIG (reference sequence). Trimming shortened V by 1 base and J by 1 base, and 16 bases separated the two germline ends.

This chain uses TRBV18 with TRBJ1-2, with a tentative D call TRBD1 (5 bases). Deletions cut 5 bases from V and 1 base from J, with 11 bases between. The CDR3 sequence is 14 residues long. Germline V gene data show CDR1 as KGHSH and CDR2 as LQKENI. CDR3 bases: TGTGCCAGCTCAGATAGCCAGGGTAACTATGGCTACACCTTC. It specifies CASSDSQGNYGYTF.

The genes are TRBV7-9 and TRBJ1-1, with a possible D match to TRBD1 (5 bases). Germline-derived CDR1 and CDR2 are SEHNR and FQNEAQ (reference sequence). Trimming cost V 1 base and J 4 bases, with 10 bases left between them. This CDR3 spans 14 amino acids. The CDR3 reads CASSLGVGGTEAFF. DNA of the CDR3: TGTGCCAGCAGCTTAGGGGTGGGGGGCACTGAAGCTTTCTTT.

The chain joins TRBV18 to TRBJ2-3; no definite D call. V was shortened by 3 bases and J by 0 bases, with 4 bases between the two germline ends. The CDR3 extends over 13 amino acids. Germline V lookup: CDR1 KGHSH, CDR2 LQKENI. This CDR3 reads CASSPLSTDTQYF. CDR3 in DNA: TGTGCCAGCTCACCCCTGAGCACAGATACGCAGTATTTT.

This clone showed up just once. The CDR3 protein is CASSQGAQGIMNTEAFF. Written as DNA, the CDR3 is TGCGCCAGCAGCCAAGGGGCCCAGGGAATTATGAACACTGAAGCTTTCTTT. The V and J genes are TRBV4-1 and TRBJ1-1; maybe TRBD1 (5 bases). V was trimmed by 1 base and J by 0 bases, leaving 15 bases between them. The CDR3 sequence is 17 residues long. Germline V gene sequence: CDR1 MGHRA, CDR2 YSYEKL.

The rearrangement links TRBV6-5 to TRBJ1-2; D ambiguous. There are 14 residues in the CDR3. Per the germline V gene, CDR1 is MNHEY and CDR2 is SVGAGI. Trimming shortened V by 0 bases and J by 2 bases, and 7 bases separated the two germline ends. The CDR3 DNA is TGTGCCAGCAGTTACTCGCCACAGAACTATGGCTACACCTTC. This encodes CASSYSPQNYGYTF.

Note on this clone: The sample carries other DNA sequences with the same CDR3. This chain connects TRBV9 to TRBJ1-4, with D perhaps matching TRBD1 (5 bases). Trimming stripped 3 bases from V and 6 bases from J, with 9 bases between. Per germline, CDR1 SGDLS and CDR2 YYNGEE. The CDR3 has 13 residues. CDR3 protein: CASSGGSDEKLFF. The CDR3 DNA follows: TGTGCCAGCAGCGGGGGCAGCGATGAAAAACTGTTTTTT.

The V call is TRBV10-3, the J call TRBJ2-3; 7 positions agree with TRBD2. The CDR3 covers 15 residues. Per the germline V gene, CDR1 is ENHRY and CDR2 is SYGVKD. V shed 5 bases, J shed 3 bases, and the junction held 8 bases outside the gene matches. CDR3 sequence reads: CAISKGLGETDTQYF. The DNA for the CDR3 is TGTGCCATCAGTAAAGGACTAGGGGAAACAGATACGCAGTATTTT.

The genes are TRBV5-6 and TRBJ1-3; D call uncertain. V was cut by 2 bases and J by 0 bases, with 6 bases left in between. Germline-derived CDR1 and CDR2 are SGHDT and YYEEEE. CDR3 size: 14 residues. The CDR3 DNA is TGTGCCAGCAGCTTTGCCTCCTCTGGAAACACCATATATTTT. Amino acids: CASSFASSGNTIYF.